Presented here are 14 T cell receptor beta chains from one specimen sequenced in a study of T cells after yellow fever vaccination. One entry per CDR3 protein, called by TCRdb with MiXCR from the 5' RACE reads. The sample lists around 310,000 distinct CDR3 sequences, over 8% occurring once. Sequencing was performed on PBMCs, taken on the day of the first yellow fever vaccination. Receptor source: a man aged 18 to 29 who received the YFV17D yellow fever vaccine.

As to this clonotype: A much larger clone lies one base from this, so it may be a read error. The chain uses TRBV7-2 and TRBJ2-6, with 11 bases identical to TRBD2. The CDR3 is 17 residues long. In germline, CDR1 is SGHTA, CDR2 FQGNSA. V lost 5 bases and J lost 0; bases outside the gene matches: 3. The CDR3 sequence is CASSISGGASGANVLTF. Written as DNA, the CDR3 is TGTGCCAGCAGCATTAGCGGGGGGGCCTCTGGGGCCAACGTCCTGACTTTC. Drawing the rest from reference TRBV7-2 and TRBJ2-6, the complete variable domain is GAGVSQSPSNKVTEKGKDVELRCDPISGHTALYWYRQSLGQGLEFLIYFQGNSAPDKSGLPSDRFSAERTGGSVSTLTIQRTQQEDSAVYLCASSISGGASGANVLTFGAGSRLTVL.

The V call is TRBV5-1, the J call TRBJ2-1; TRBD1 aligns across 7 bases. V dropped 7 bases and J dropped 5; count of bases not matched to a gene: 12. This CDR3 contains 15 residues. Germline lookup yields CDR1 SGHRS and CDR2 YFSETQ. The CDR3 DNA follows: TGCGCCAGCGCTCAGGGGGTCCAGTTTAACAATGAGCAGTTCTTC. Its translation is CASAQGVQFNNEQFF.

The CDR3 region is CASSLVSDQETQYF. The DNA of the CDR3 is TGCGCCAGCAGCTTGGTGTCAGACCAAGAGACCCAGTACTTC. The rearrangement links TRBV5-1 to TRBJ2-5; D gene unclear. The CDR3 has 14 amino acids. Trimming left V 0 bases short and J 0 bases short, with 6 bases between. Germline-derived CDR1 and CDR2 are SGHRS and YFSETQ.

This clonotype was detected only a few times. The rearrangement joins TRBV28 to TRBJ1-6; 9 bases agree with TRBD1. The CDR3 has 16 amino acids. Germline CDR1 is MDHEN and CDR2 is SYDVKM. The ends lost 2 bases at V and 14 bases at J; junction bases unmatched: 13. The CDR3: CASSLKAGTGSLSLHF. In nucleotides, the CDR3 is TGTGCCAGCAGTTTAAAAGCCGGGACAGGGTCTCTTTCCCTCCACTTT.

The chain combines TRBV28 with TRBJ2-3, with TRBD1 identical over 7 bases. V was pared by 4 bases and J by 2 bases, with 6 bases of the junction left unmatched. Germline-derived CDR1 and CDR2 are MDHEN and SYDVKM. The CDR3 consists of 15 residues. The DNA of the CDR3 is TGTGCCAGCAGTTCAGACAGGGTCTCCACAGATACGCAGTATTTT. Translation gives CASSSDRVSTDTQYF.

This rearrangement joins TRBV7-2 to TRBJ2-7; D possibly corresponds to TRBD1 (6 bases). Trimming cost V 5 bases and J 1 base, with 15 bases left between them. This CDR3 has 15 residues. Germline V lookup: CDR1 SGHTA, CDR2 FQGNSA. CDR3 sequence reads: CASSLILDRSYEQYF. CDR3 bases: TGTGCCAGCAGCCTCATCCTTGACAGGTCCTACGAGCAGTACTTC. Complete variable domain (other parts from reference TRBV7-2 and TRBJ2-7): GAGVSQSPSNKVTEKGKDVELRCDPISGHTALYWYRQSLGQGLEFLIYFQGNSAPDKSGLPSDRFSAERTGGSVSTLTIQRTQQEDSAVYLCASSLILDRSYEQYFGPGTRLTVT.

The chain carries TRBV29-1 and TRBJ1-4; TRBD1 matches 7 bases. V was clipped by 4 bases and J by 6 bases; unmatched bases: 11. Germline-derived CDR1 and CDR2 are SQVTM and ANQGSEA. This CDR3 has 15 amino acids. This CDR3 is CSVGSGEGAYEKLFF. CDR3 DNA sequence: TGCAGCGTTGGATCCGGGGAGGGGGCATATGAAAAACTGTTTTTT.

V is TRBV7-3 and J is TRBJ2-1; 9 bases map to TRBD1. Germline V gene lookup returns CDR1 SGHTA and CDR2 FQGTGA. Germline trimming cut 5 bases from V and 9 bases from J; bases unmatched to any gene: 8. The CDR3 loop spans 14 amino acids. The CDR3 sequence: CASSPRTGAGEQFF. Written as DNA, the CDR3 is TGTGCCAGCAGCCCACGGACAGGGGCGGGTGAGCAGTTCTTC.

This clonotype was observed at least ten times. This chain connects TRBV6-5 to TRBJ2-3; D is unclear. CDR1 MNHEY and CDR2 SVGAGI come from the germline V gene. This CDR3 is built from 11 residues. V lost 0 bases and J lost 7, with 2 bases in between. DNA for the CDR3: TGTGCCAGCAGTTACTCTCATACGCAGTATTTT. Translating gives CASSYSHTQYF.

This clonotype was counted at least ten times. The J gene is TRBJ1-2, the V gene TRBV9; TRBD1 aligns across 8 bases. J gave up 3 bases and V 3 bases, and 13 bases lay outside the gene matches. This CDR3 is built from 17 residues. Germline CDR1 reads SGDLS; CDR2 reads YYNGEE. The CDR3 DNA follows: TGTGCCAGCAGCGGATACCGGGACAGGACGGCGGACTATGGCTACACCTTC. Translated, it gives CASSGYRDRTADYGYTF.

The chain recombines TRBV5-1 with TRBJ1-1; 8 positions match TRBD1. The CDR3 spans 16 residues. Looked up from germline, CDR1 is SGHRS and CDR2 is YFSETQ. With 4 bases clipped from V and 1 base from J, the junction kept 9 bases outside the gene matches. CDR3 region: CASSARAGGRNTEAFF. The DNA of the CDR3 is TGCGCCAGCAGCGCGCGGGCAGGGGGCCGGAACACTGAAGCTTTCTTT.

This clonotype occurred a few times. V and J are TRBV14 and TRBJ1-6, with TRBD1 matching 8 bases. CDR3 length equals 17 residues. V lost 3 bases, J lost 2 bases, and 6 bases stayed unmatched. Per germline, CDR1 SGHDN and CDR2 FVKESK. The CDR3 sequence: CASSQSGQVTYNSPLHF. The CDR3 DNA is TGTGCCAGCAGCCAGTCGGGACAGGTCACCTATAATTCACCCCTCCACTTT.

This clonotype was found a few times. This rearrangement joins TRBV5-4 to TRBJ2-3, with TRBD1 matching over 7 bases. V gave up 4 bases and J gave up 6 bases; unmatched junction bases: 5. The germline CDR1 and CDR2 sequences are SGHNT and YYREEE (reference sequence). The CDR3 sequence is 13 residues long. The CDR3 reads CASSRDRADTQYF. CDR3 in DNA: TGTGCCAGCAGCCGCGACAGGGCCGATACGCAGTATTTT.

There are a few counts of this clonotype. The V call is TRBV6-2 or TRBV6-3, the J call TRBJ1-2; no firm D call. The CDR3 contains 13 residues. CDR1 is MNHEY and CDR2 is SVGEGT in the germline V gene. The ends were cut back, 0 bases at V and 3 bases at J, with 5 bases in the middle. In DNA, the CDR3 is TGTGCCAGCAGTTACTCAGGCGACTATGGCTACACCTTC. It codes for CASSYSGDYGYTF.